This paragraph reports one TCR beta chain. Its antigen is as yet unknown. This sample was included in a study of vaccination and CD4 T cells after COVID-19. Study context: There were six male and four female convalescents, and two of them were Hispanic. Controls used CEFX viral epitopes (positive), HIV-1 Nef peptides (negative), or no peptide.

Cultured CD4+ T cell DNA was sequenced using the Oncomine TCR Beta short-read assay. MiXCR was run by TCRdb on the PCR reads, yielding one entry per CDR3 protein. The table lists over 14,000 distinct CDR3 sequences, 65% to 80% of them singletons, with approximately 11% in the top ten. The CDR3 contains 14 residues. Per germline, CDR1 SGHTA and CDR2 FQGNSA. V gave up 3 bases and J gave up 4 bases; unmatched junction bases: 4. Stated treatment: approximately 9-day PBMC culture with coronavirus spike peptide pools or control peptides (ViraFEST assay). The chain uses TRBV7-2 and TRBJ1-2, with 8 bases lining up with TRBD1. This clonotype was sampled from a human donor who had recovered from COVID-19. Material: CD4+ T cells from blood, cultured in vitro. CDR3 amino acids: CASSFLQGGYGYTF. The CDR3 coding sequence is TGTGCCAGCAGCTTCCTACAGGGGGGCTATGGCTACACCTTC.